These 10 T cell receptor beta chains were all obtained from the same sample, sequenced in a study of blood T cells in healthy people across ages. Primed by a sample-barcoded 5' primer and a J-beta primer mix, a second PCR proceeded for about 6 to 11 cycles. TCRdb ran MiXCR on the 5' RACE reads and lists one entry per CDR3 protein. The sample has more than 750,000 distinct CDR3 sequences; almost 30% are singletons. The sample also formed part of further work on T cells of mothers and their children.

Sequencing input: blood. These receptors originate from a woman aged 40 to 55 in good health.

This clonotype was seen many times. The chain uses TRBV3-1 and TRBJ2-1; unclear D gene. CDR1 and CDR2 from the germline V gene are LGHDT and YNNKEL (reference sequence). The CDR3 consists of 15 residues. V shed 1 base and J shed 2 bases, with 9 bases lying between them. The CDR3 sequence: CASSQGWTTYNEQFF. CDR3 bases: TGTGCCAGCAGCCAAGGCTGGACCACCTACAATGAGCAGTTCTTC.

This clonotype was detected only a few times. The chain recombines TRBV5-4 with TRBJ1-6; D may be TRBD1 (6 bases). The CDR3 runs to 14 residues. The germline V and J ends were trimmed by 3 bases and 5 bases, with 9 bases remaining between them. Germline V gene lookup returns CDR1 SGHNT and CDR2 YYREEE (reference sequence). Here the CDR3 DNA reads TGTGCCAGCAGCTCGACAGGAGATAATTCACCCCTCCACTTT. Translated, it gives CASSSTGDNSPLHF.

This clonotype was observed a few times. The rearrangement joins TRBV7-6 to TRBJ2-1; no reliable D call. The V end was cut by 10 bases, the J end by 0 bases, with 19 bases between. CDR3 size: 16 residues. Germline loops: CDR1 SGHVS, CDR2 FNYEAQ. The CDR3 DNA is TGTGCCACCACGCCTCAACCGGCCAGCTCCTACAATGAGCAGTTCTTC. Translation: CATTPQPASSYNEQFF.

The chain carries TRBV28 and TRBJ2-5; TRBD2 aligns across 8 bases. The J call may not be correct, given that the DNA end is closer to TRBJ2-7. The V gene's germline CDR1 is MDHEN and CDR2 SYDVKM. The length of the CDR3 is 15 residues. DNA for the CDR3: TGTGCCAGCAGTCTCTACCCGGGGGGGCGGGACGAGCAGTACTTC. Amino acids: CASSLYPGGRDEQYF.

CDR3 in DNA: TGTGCCATCAGTGAGACATCCCGCGGTGAGCAGTTCTTC. Its translation is CAISETSRGEQFF. This rearrangement joins TRBV10-3 to TRBJ2-1, with D unresolved. CDR1 is ENHRY, CDR2 SYGVKD, per germline. The CDR3 is 13 residues long. Deletions cut 2 bases from V and 9 bases from J, with 11 bases between.

This clonotype was observed many times. The chain employs TRBV5-1 and TRBJ1-5; TRBD1 aligns across 8 bases. Trimming at V came to 3 bases and at J to 5 bases, leaving 1 base not matched to a gene. Germline CDR1 reads SGHRS; CDR2 reads YFSETQ. The CDR3 loop spans 13 amino acids. The CDR3 DNA reads TGCGCCAGCAGCTCGACAGGGGATCAGCCCCAGCATTTT. This sequence encodes CASSSTGDQPQHF.

This clonotype was recorded a few times. The chain joins TRBV7-9 to TRBJ1-6; no clear D. This CDR3 region has 13 residues. The V and J ends lost 4 bases and 14 bases respectively, with 15 bases between them. Germline V gene data show CDR1 as SEHNR and CDR2 as FQNEAQ (reference sequence). DNA for the CDR3: TGTGCCAGCAGCTCTACGACCCGCCGGACCCTCCACTTT. Translated, it gives CASSSTTRRTLHF.

This clonotype was seen at least ten times. The rearrangement joins TRBV20-1 to TRBJ2-7; TRBD1 or TRBD2 may be the D gene (6 bases each). This CDR3 is 13 amino acids long. V was shortened by 2 bases and J by 2 bases, with 10 bases between the two germline ends. From germline, CDR1 is DFQATT and CDR2 SNEGSKA (reference sequence). This CDR3 is CSARPGAAYEQYF. In DNA, the CDR3 is TGCAGTGCTAGACCGGGGGCGGCCTACGAGCAGTACTTC.

This clonotype was counted only a few times. The V call is TRBV7-2, the J call TRBJ1-1; D is ambiguous. Germline-derived CDR1 and CDR2 are SGHTA and FQGNSA. The CDR3 totals 16 residues. Trimming removed 5 bases from V and 1 base from J, with 17 bases in between. CDR3 loop: CASSPQVLAPNTEAFF. In DNA form, the CDR3 reads TGTGCCAGCAGCCCCCAGGTTTTAGCGCCGAACACTGAAGCTTTCTTT.

This clonotype came up a few times. The V gene is TRBV20-1, the J gene TRBJ2-5; the D is unclear. There are 15 residues in the CDR3. V was shortened by 1 base and J by 5 bases, with 17 bases between the two germline ends. Germline V gives CDR1 DFQATT, CDR2 SNEGSKA (reference sequence). CDR3 in DNA: TGCAGTGCTAGAGGCCCCGGTCAGATCGGCGAGACCCAGTACTTC. Its protein is CSARGPGQIGETQYF.